One and the same sample provided the 10 T cell receptor beta chains below, sequenced in a study of blood T cell repertoires in COVID-19. The repertoire was sequenced with immunoSEQ multiplex PCR; TCRdb's copy has only in-frame clones and lacks some. Found here are about 160,000 clones, about 83% of them singletons; the top ten hold 10%. The sample consisted of peripheral blood. The origin of the receptors is a woman aged 65 to 85 with COVID-19, enrolled during active disease.

The chain couples TRBV3-1 (or the pseudogene TRBV3-2) to TRBJ2-3; TRBD2 agrees at 14 bases. The CDR3 is made up of 16 amino acids. Germline assignment: CDR1 LGHDT and CDR2 YNNKEL (reference sequence). Germline trimming cut 4 bases from V and 8 bases from J; bases unmatched to any gene: 8. The chain's CDR3 is CASSPWTSGGRGTQYF. CDR3 nucleotides: TGTGCCAGCAGCCCCTGGACTAGCGGGGGGCGAGGTACGCAGTATTTT.

This clone was seen a handful of times. The chain combines TRBV5-6 with TRBJ2-7; 10 bases agree with TRBD2. The CDR3 has 16 residues. Trimming removed 4 bases from V and 6 bases from J; junction bases left unmatched: 13. CDR1 SGHDT and CDR2 YYEEEE come from the germline V gene. In DNA form, the CDR3 reads TGTGCCAGCAGCACTGCGTCCGGGACTAGCGCGTTCGAGCAGTACTTC. This encodes CASSTASGTSAFEQYF.

This sequence joins TRBV2 and TRBJ1-2, with D possibly matching TRBD1 (5 bases). CDR3 length: 14 residues. Germline assignment: CDR1 SNHLY and CDR2 FYNNEI. V lost 0 bases to trimming and J lost 5 bases, with 10 bases between them. CDR3 protein: CASSEAVAGYGYTF. DNA for the CDR3: TGTGCCAGCAGTGAAGCGGTGGCAGGGTATGGCTACACCTTC.

The chain links TRBV5-5 to TRBJ2-5; the match to TRBD1 covers 10 bases. This CDR3 is 17 amino acids long. Germline assignment: CDR1 SGHKS and CDR2 YYEKEE (reference sequence). The ends lost 6 bases at V and 3 bases at J; junction bases unmatched: 14. The CDR3 DNA reads TGTGCCAGCAACCCCCGGTCGGGACAGGGGACAAAAGAGACCCAGTACTTC. The encoded protein is CASNPRSGQGTKETQYF.

This chain joins TRBV6-2 or TRBV6-3 and TRBJ1-3; no reliable D call. The germline V gene has CDR1 MNHEY and CDR2 SVGEGT. Trimming left V 0 bases short and J 1 base short, with 16 bases between. This CDR3 is 18 amino acids long. CDR3 nucleotide sequence: TGTGCCAGCAGTTACTCGACGGGATCCATGCCTTCTGGAAACACCATATATTTT. Encoded protein: CASSYSTGSMPSGNTIYF.

This clone was recorded only once. The chain has TRBV12-3 or TRBV12-4 and TRBJ2-5; perhaps TRBD2 as D (6 bases). CDR3 length: 13 residues. The germline V and J ends were trimmed by 1 base and 5 bases, with 8 bases remaining between them. The CDR3 here is CASSLGLAETQYF. The CDR3 DNA reads TGTGCCAGCAGTTTAGGGCTAGCGGAGACCCAGTACTTC.

V is TRBV3-1 (or the pseudogene TRBV3-2) and J is TRBJ2-7; 13 positions agree with TRBD2. Germline V CDR1 and CDR2: LGHDT, YNNKEL (reference sequence). This CDR3 is built from 14 residues. V shed 2 bases, J shed 10 bases, and the junction held 5 bases outside the gene matches. CDR3 nucleotides: TGTGCCAGCAGCCAACGGACTAGCGGGGGAATACAGTACTTC. It yields the protein CASSQRTSGGIQYF.

This chain uses TRBV5-1 with TRBJ2-7; 10 nucleotides agree with TRBD1. The CDR3 spans 14 residues. Germline CDR1 is SGHRS and CDR2 is YFSETQ. The ends lost 2 bases at V and 4 bases at J; junction bases unmatched: 3. The DNA of the CDR3 is TGCGCCAGCAGCTTTGCGGGACAGGGGTACGAGCAGTACTTC. This translates into CASSFAGQGYEQYF.

The V gene is TRBV5-1, the J gene TRBJ1-4; 8 nucleotides line up with TRBD1. Germline values: CDR1 SGHRS, CDR2 YFSETQ. The CDR3 has 17 residues. V was pared by 4 bases and J by 8 bases, with 16 bases of the junction left unmatched. The CDR3 protein is CASSITGTGNRGEKLFF. Written as DNA, the CDR3 is TGCGCCAGCAGCATAACCGGGACAGGCAATAGAGGGGAAAAACTGTTTTTT. The variable domain in full, with the rest retrieved from reference TRBV5-1 and TRBJ1-4, is KAGVTQTPRYLIKTRGQQVTLSCSPISGHRSVSWYQQTPGQGLQFLFEYFSETQRNKGNFPGRFSGRQFSNSRSEMNVSTLELGDSALYLCASSITGTGNRGEKLFFGSGTQLSVL.

V gene TRBV7-9 combines with J gene TRBJ2-5; TRBD2 aligns across 12 bases. CDR1 and CDR2 from the germline V gene are SEHNR and FQNEAQ (reference sequence). There are 15 residues in the CDR3. V gave up 7 bases and J gave up 2 bases; unmatched junction bases: 5. The CDR3 DNA follows: TGTGCCAGCAACCACCTAGCGGGGGGGCAAGAGACCCAGTACTTC. As protein: CASNHLAGGQETQYF.